What follows is one T cell receptor (beta chain) and its context. Antigen: not known. This specimen belongs to a study of beta chain features in type 1 diabetes. Study-wide findings and caveats: Moderately but significantly shorter TCRB CDR3s were found in Type 1 diabetes patients in all four CD4+ subsets.

Germline-derived CDR1 and CDR2 are MGHRA and YSYEKL. V shed 1 base and J shed 4 bases, with 31 bases lying between them. The CDR3 sequence is 21 residues long. Investigators reverse transcribed all isolated RNA, so they sequenced expressed TCRB transcripts. Assay: immunoSEQ multiplex PCR; the TCRdb copy retains only in-frame clones and omits some. The sample shows 200,000 to 300,000 clones, roughly a tenth of them seen only once. The chain carries TRBV4-1 and TRBJ1-2; D remains unclear. Material for sequencing was naive CD4+ T cells from blood. This clonotype was obtained from a man aged 25-45 years with type 1 diabetes. This CDR3 reads CASSQAPSRFSSSLFVYGYTF. In DNA, the CDR3 is TGCGCCAGCAGCCAAGCCCCATCCAGGTTCTCTTCCTCCCTCTTCGTCTATGGCTACACCTTC.